This TCR beta chain was profiled in a study of blood T cell repertoires in COVID-19. Residents of 24 US areas, aged about 18 to 95 years, made up the participants. Participant-reported clinical history was the basis for cohort assignment. Generated by immunoSEQ multiplex PCR, the TCRdb table keeps only in-frame clones and is missing some. The sample holds hundreds of thousands of clones, more than 75% seen once. Material for sequencing was PBMCs or T cells enriched from blood (not recorded which). The clonotype originates from a man in his 60s who had recovered from COVID-19.

CDR3 amino acids: CARSFRLQGADTEAFF. The CDR3 coding sequence is TGTGCCAGAAGCTTTCGCCTACAGGGGGCGGACACTGAAGCTTTCTTT. The rearrangement joins TRBV5-3 to TRBJ1-1, with 9 bases matching TRBD1. TRBV5-3 falls under the ORF class, with uncertain function. This CDR3 is 16 amino acids long. The V gene end was trimmed by 2 bases and the J gene end by 3 bases; junction bases not matched to a gene: 8.